The T cell receptor (beta chain) described here comes from a study of spatial heterogeneity in lung cancer. Study at large: At a median of around 2 years after resection, follow-up PBMC samples were sequenced when available.

Germline values: CDR1 SGHRS, CDR2 YFSETQ. Trimming left V 0 bases short and J 2 bases short, with 8 bases between. This CDR3 region has 14 residues. Regarding time point: blood at routine non-recurrence follow-up after resection. MiXCR, applied by TCRdb to the 5' RACE reads, yields one record per CDR3 protein. The sample carries approximately 110,000 distinct CDR3 sequences, roughly 10% recorded once. The specimen comprised PBMCs, sampled at follow-up. The TCR comes from a female donor with early-stage non-small cell lung cancer. The chain uses TRBV5-1 and TRBJ1-1, with a possible D match to TRBD1 (6 bases). The CDR3, as DNA: TGCGCCAGCAGCTTGGGGGACACCAACACTGAAGCTTTCTTT. Its protein is CASSLGDTNTEAFF.